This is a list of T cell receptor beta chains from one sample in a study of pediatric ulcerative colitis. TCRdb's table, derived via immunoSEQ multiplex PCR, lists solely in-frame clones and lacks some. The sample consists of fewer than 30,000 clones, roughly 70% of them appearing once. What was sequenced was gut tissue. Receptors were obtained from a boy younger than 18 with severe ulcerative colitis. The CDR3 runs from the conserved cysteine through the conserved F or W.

CDR3aa: CASSPGTSGRIAEPYNEQFF
j_gene: TRBJ2-1
v_gene: TRBV7-8

CDR3aa: CASSTRLAGVETQYF
j_gene: TRBJ2-5
v_gene: TRBV5-4

CDR3aa: CAISDGVGETQYF
j_gene: TRBJ2-5
v_gene: TRBV6-1

CDR3aa: CASSIGTGGNQPQHF
j_gene: TRBJ1-5
v_gene: TRBV19

CDR3aa: CASKITGVGQPQHF
j_gene: TRBJ1-5
v_gene: TRBV27

CDR3aa: CASSLGPATDTQYF
j_gene: TRBJ2-3
v_gene: TRBV7-2

CDR3aa: CSAGTSQETQYF
j_gene: TRBJ2-5
v_gene: TRBV29-1

CDR3aa: CAWSVLGETQYF
j_gene: TRBJ2-5
v_gene: TRBV30

CDR3aa: CASSAGQDHYEQYF
j_gene: TRBJ2-7
v_gene: TRBV9

CDR3aa: CASSERGSQHF
j_gene: TRBJ1-5
v_gene: TRBV2

CDR3aa: CASSQDAGFSGNTIYF
j_gene: TRBJ1-3
v_gene: TRBV4-3

CDR3aa: CASSFGTGTIGYTF
j_gene: TRBJ1-2
v_gene: TRBV27

CDR3aa: CASSEFSYEQYF
j_gene: TRBJ2-7
v_gene: TRBV19

CDR3aa: CASSLTGLSEQYF
j_gene: TRBJ2-7
v_gene: TRBV7-2

CDR3aa: CASSFTPGTILEQYF
j_gene: TRBJ2-7
v_gene: TRBV7-2

CDR3aa: CAWSASYEQYF
j_gene: TRBJ2-7
v_gene: TRBV30

CDR3aa: CASSSRTAYEQYF
j_gene: TRBJ2-7
v_gene: TRBV7-9

CDR3aa: CARSLAATRYGYTF
j_gene: TRBJ1-2
v_gene: TRBV7-5

CDR3aa: CASIAGTGANVLTF
j_gene: TRBJ2-6
v_gene: TRBV5-5

CDR3aa: CASSGGDGSVQPQHF
j_gene: TRBJ1-5
v_gene: TRBV25-1

CDR3aa: CASVQGFGEKLFF
j_gene: TRBJ1-4
v_gene: TRBV10-2

CDR3aa: CASSQAGEADTQYF
j_gene: TRBJ2-3
v_gene: TRBV4-2

CDR3aa: CSVEDETGGGYGYTF
j_gene: TRBJ1-2
v_gene: TRBV29-1

CDR3aa: CASTFSRGRDGYTF
j_gene: TRBJ1-2
v_gene: TRBV19

CDR3aa: CASSLGQDEAFF
j_gene: TRBJ1-1
v_gene: TRBV5-4

CDR3aa: CASSQDALGGEKLFF
j_gene: TRBJ1-4
v_gene: TRBV4-3

CDR3aa: CASSFPGLYTGELFF
j_gene: TRBJ2-2
v_gene: TRBV11-3

CDR3aa: CASSEGSAFYEQYF
j_gene: TRBJ2-7
v_gene: TRBV6-1

CDR3aa: CSVEERDRGNYEQYF
j_gene: TRBJ2-7
v_gene: TRBV29-1

CDR3aa: CASSLSPTRDYEQYF
j_gene: TRBJ2-7
v_gene: TRBV7-2

CDR3aa: CASSYGRASSTDTQYF
j_gene: TRBJ2-3
v_gene: TRBV6-5

CDR3aa: CASSLQGWGETQYF
j_gene: TRBJ2-5
v_gene: TRBV7-7

CDR3aa: CASSLTSGRYNEQFF
j_gene: TRBJ2-1
v_gene: TRBV7-2

CDR3aa: CASSPGTGNYNEQFF
j_gene: TRBJ2-1
v_gene: TRBV2

CDR3aa: CASSPQSGGAKNIQYF
j_gene: TRBJ2-4
v_gene: TRBV18

CDR3aa: CASSERTTEAFF
j_gene: TRBJ1-1
v_gene: TRBV2

CDR3aa: CASKSPGSGASYNEQFF
j_gene: TRBJ2-1
v_gene: TRBV28

CDR3aa: CASSLDTNYGYTF
j_gene: TRBJ1-2
v_gene: TRBV11-2

CDR3aa: CASSQRGGNGELFF
j_gene: TRBJ2-2
v_gene: TRBV4-3

CDR3aa: CASSVPGQRFHIQYF
j_gene: TRBJ2-4
v_gene: TRBV2

CDR3aa: CASSPLAGGEHEQFF
j_gene: TRBJ2-1
v_gene: TRBV19

CDR3aa: CASSPSIKLAYNEQFF
j_gene: TRBJ2-1
v_gene: TRBV9

CDR3aa: CASSEAPGTGNEQFF
j_gene: TRBJ2-1
v_gene: TRBV6-1

CDR3aa: CASSEASGTTGELFF
j_gene: TRBJ2-2
v_gene: TRBV2

CDR3aa: CASSWGTNTEAFF
j_gene: TRBJ1-1
v_gene: TRBV7-6

CDR3aa: CASSMGLPNTGELFF
j_gene: TRBJ2-2
v_gene: TRBV27

CDR3aa: CSARRGREQYF
j_gene: TRBJ2-7
v_gene: TRBV20-1

CDR3aa: CASSPRLGSYEFF
j_gene: TRBJ2-1
v_gene: TRBV5-1

CDR3aa: CASSLAMDSLGADTQYF
j_gene: TRBJ2-3
v_gene: TRBV7-6

CDR3aa: CASRTATNYGYTF
j_gene: TRBJ1-2
v_gene: TRBV6-5

CDR3aa: CASSLGKGPYNEQYF
j_gene: TRBJ2-7
v_gene: TRBV7-9

CDR3aa: CASNAGEKLFF
j_gene: TRBJ1-4
v_gene: TRBV28

CDR3aa: CASRLQGALGYTF
j_gene: TRBJ1-2
v_gene: TRBV6-5

CDR3aa: CASSFEGVNYGYTF
j_gene: TRBJ1-2
v_gene: TRBV7-2

CDR3aa: CASSSGQGAYEQYF
j_gene: TRBJ2-7
v_gene: TRBV7-2

CDR3aa: CATGTSGFSSYNEQFF
j_gene: TRBJ2-1
v_gene: TRBV5-4

CDR3aa: CATNPGGLAGVRDYNEQFF
j_gene: TRBJ2-1
v_gene: TRBV15

CDR3aa: CASGYEQYF
j_gene: TRBJ2-7
v_gene: TRBV6-4

CDR3aa: CASSDETEAFF
j_gene: TRBJ1-1
v_gene: TRBV6-6

CDR3aa: CASSEALGVLGGELFF
j_gene: TRBJ2-2
v_gene: TRBV6-1